This passage covers 28 T cell receptor beta chains from one sample sequenced in a study of T cells after yellow fever vaccination (dated by TCRdb to the late 2010s). The sample's treatment or condition label, in plain terms: live attenuated yellow fever vaccine strain. Library preparation used 5' RACE. The listed sequencing device is Illumina NovaSeq 6000. TCRdb handled the public reads itself, with Q25 trimming in fastp and clone calling in MiXCR, and kept productive beta chains. Here each entry gathers all rows of one CDR3 protein and keeps the most common genes and DNA. This sample is represented by about 430,000 distinct CDR3 sequences; 18% of them were singletons. The ten top clones hold about a sixth of the sample. Here the sequenced sample was PBMCs, taken before the yellow fever booster vaccination. The receptor source for this set is a man aged 18 to 30 who received the YFV17D yellow fever vaccine.

The chain employs TRBV5-1 and TRBJ1-2; 7 bases match TRBD1. After removal of 7 bases from V and 4 bases from J, the junction contained 7 bases not matched to a gene. From germline, CDR1 is SGHRS and CDR2 YFSETQ. The CDR3 spans 13 residues. CDR3 residues: CASGDRRGYGYTF. In DNA, the CDR3 is TGCGCCAGCGGGGACAGACGAGGCTATGGCTACACCTTC.

The table lists this clonotype with a few counts. The DNA of the CDR3 is TGTGCCAGCAGCTCGGGGACAGGGGACTATGGCTACACCTTC. Amino acids: CASSSGTGDYGYTF. The chain employs TRBV5-5 and TRBJ1-2; 10 bases are shared with TRBD1. Germline CDR1 reads SGHKS; CDR2 reads YYEKEE (reference sequence). With 3 bases clipped from V and 3 bases from J, the junction kept 2 bases outside the gene matches. The CDR3 has 14 amino acids.

A few counts support this clonotype. V gene TRBV6-2 or TRBV6-3 combines with J gene TRBJ2-5; either TRBD1 or TRBD2 may supply D (5 bases each). The CDR3 consists of 13 residues. Germline assignment: CDR1 MNHEY and CDR2 SVGEGT. Trimming pared 7 bases from V and 4 bases from J, leaving 13 bases between. In DNA form, the CDR3 reads TGTGCCAGCATCTTCGGTGGGGGAGAGACCCAGTACTTC. Residues: CASIFGGGETQYF.

V is TRBV5-1 and J is TRBJ1-5, with TRBD1 matching 9 bases. This CDR3 has 15 residues. With V trimmed by 0 bases and J by 9 bases, 7 bases remained unmatched. The V gene's germline CDR1 is SGHRS and CDR2 YFSETQ. The CDR3 protein is CASSLEGQGLGPQHF. The CDR3 DNA is TGCGCCAGCAGCTTGGAAGGACAGGGGTTAGGGCCCCAGCATTTT.

This chain uses TRBV7-2 with TRBJ1-4; D possibly corresponds to TRBD1 (5 bases). Trimming pared 2 bases from V and 7 bases from J, leaving 17 bases between. This CDR3 is built from 16 residues. Germline CDR1 and CDR2: SGHTA and FQGNSA. This chain's CDR3 is CASSLNRPKLGEKLFF. CDR3 in DNA: TGTGCCAGCAGCTTAAACAGGCCTAAATTGGGTGAAAAACTGTTTTTT.

This clonotype was observed a handful of times. This chain uses TRBV9 with TRBJ2-3; 10 bases are shared with TRBD2. Trimming at V came to 4 bases and at J to 2 bases, leaving 7 bases not matched to a gene. In germline, CDR1 is SGDLS, CDR2 YYNGEE. The CDR3 contains 16 residues. The CDR3 reads CASSPISGGITDTQYF. The CDR3, as DNA: TGTGCCAGCAGCCCGATTAGCGGGGGGATCACAGATACGCAGTATTTT.

This clonotype appeared a few times. The chain combines TRBV6-1 with TRBJ2-7; D is possibly TRBD1 (6 bases). Germline V gene lookup returns CDR1 MNHNS and CDR2 SASEGT. The germline V and J ends were trimmed by 7 bases and 3 bases, with 13 bases remaining between them. CDR3 size: 13 residues. CDR3 sequence: CASTRRTDYEQYF. The CDR3 nucleotides read TGTGCCAGCACCCGAAGGACAGACTACGAGCAGTACTTC.

V usage is TRBV10-1 and J usage is TRBJ1-1, with a tentative D call TRBD1 (6 bases). CDR1 and CDR2 (germline): WNHNN, SYGVQD (reference sequence). Trimming removed 6 bases at V and 0 bases at J, with 11 bases between. The CDR3 contains 14 residues. This CDR3 is CASSRGHLNTEAFF. For the CDR3, the DNA is TGCGCCAGCAGCCGGGGACACTTGAACACTGAAGCTTTCTTT.

This clonotype was seen repeatedly, ten times or more. The V call is TRBV27, the J call TRBJ2-3; D gene ambiguous. CDR1 and CDR2 from the germline V gene are MNHEY and SMNVEV (reference sequence). V was shortened by 2 bases and J by 1 base, with 4 bases between the two germline ends. The CDR3 totals 13 residues. DNA for the CDR3: TGTGCCAGCAGTTTACTGGGCACAGATACGCAGTATTTT. This translates into CASSLLGTDTQYF.

This clonotype was found a few times. The gene calls are TRBV7-9 and TRBJ2-7; 8 nucleotides match TRBD2. This CDR3 contains 17 residues. Germline V CDR1 and CDR2: SEHNR, FQNEAQ (reference sequence). Germline trimming cut 1 base from V and 1 base from J; bases unmatched to any gene: 9. The CDR3 DNA is TGTGCCAGCAGCTTAGATAAACTAGCGGACCGATCCTACGAGCAGTACTTC. Amino acids: CASSLDKLADRSYEQYF.

This sequence joins TRBV5-1 and TRBJ2-1, with 8 bases matching TRBD2. CDR1 SGHRS and CDR2 YFSETQ come from the germline V gene. V dropped 9 bases and J dropped 6; count of bases not matched to a gene: 8. CDR3 length: 13 residues. The CDR3 region is CATGGGLFNEQFF. DNA of the CDR3: TGCGCCACCGGGGGGGGGCTCTTCAATGAGCAGTTCTTC.

The chain carries TRBV30 and TRBJ2-2; D is perhaps TRBD1 (5 bases). This CDR3 is built from 14 residues. The V end was cut by 3 bases, the J end by 1 base, with 9 bases between. The germline V gene has CDR1 GTSNPN and CDR2 SVGIG (reference sequence). This CDR3 reads CAWRRQGNTGELFF. CDR3 DNA: TGTGCCTGGAGACGGCAGGGGAACACCGGGGAGCTGTTTTTT.

V gene TRBV2 combines with J gene TRBJ1-1; D unclear. Trimming removed 9 bases from V and 1 base from J, with 12 bases in between. The CDR3 has 13 amino acids. The V gene's germline CDR1 is SNHLY and CDR2 FYNNEI. The CDR3 DNA reads as TGTGCCAGGGTGGTGGGGAGGAACACTGAAGCTTTCTTT. Encoded protein: CARVVGRNTEAFF.

V usage is TRBV29-1 and J usage is TRBJ2-2; 7 bases line up with TRBD1. The germline gives CDR1 SQVTM, CDR2 ANQGSEA. This CDR3 has 14 amino acids. The CDR3 is CSIRDSSNTGELFF. The CDR3 region has the DNA TGCAGTATTCGGGACAGTTCTAACACCGGGGAGCTGTTTTTT.

This chain links TRBV4-3 with TRBJ1-1; 9 nucleotides agree with TRBD1. This CDR3 contains 14 residues. V lost 0 bases and J lost 7; bases outside the gene matches: 3. Germline-derived CDR1 and CDR2 are LGHNA and YSLEER. CDR3 sequence: CASSQDPTGGEAFF. CDR3 DNA sequence: TGCGCCAGCAGCCAAGACCCGACAGGGGGTGAAGCTTTCTTT.

This clonotype was counted only a few times. The J gene is TRBJ2-5, the V gene TRBV12-3 or TRBV12-4; D tentatively fits TRBD1 or TRBD2 (6 bases each). The CDR3 consists of 16 residues. Trimming removed 1 base at V and 5 bases at J, with 17 bases between. The CDR3 DNA follows: TGTGCCAGCAGTTTAGATGGGGGGCGCTTGGATGAGACCCAGTACTTC. Translation gives CASSLDGGRLDETQYF.

The rearrangement uses TRBV7-8 and TRBJ1-6; 9 nucleotides align to TRBD1. The germline V gene has CDR1 SGHVS and CDR2 FQNEAQ. J was trimmed by 9 bases and V by 0 bases; bases with no gene match: 9. The CDR3 covers 17 residues. The CDR3: CASSLAIFRDRVSPLHF. In DNA, the CDR3 is TGTGCCAGCAGCTTAGCCATATTCCGGGACAGGGTTTCACCCCTCCACTTT.

The rearrangement joins TRBV18 to TRBJ2-5; perhaps TRBD2 as D (6 bases). The ends were cut back, 4 bases at V and 4 bases at J, with 10 bases in the middle. Germline V gene sequence: CDR1 KGHSH, CDR2 LQKENI. This CDR3 is built from 13 residues. The CDR3 DNA reads as TGTGCCAGCTCACAGGCGGGGCTAGAGACCCAGTACTTC. As protein: CASSQAGLETQYF.

Points on this clonotype: The junction departs from germline at one end; a sequencing error may be responsible. This chain uses TRBV29-1 with TRBJ2-3; a weak D match, TRBD2 (5 bases). There are 17 residues in the CDR3. Germline-derived CDR1 and CDR2 are SQVTM and ANQGSEA. The CDR3, as DNA: TGCAGCGCAACTAGGGTCAGAACGGACGAGAGGGCAGATACGCGGTATTTT. Translated, it gives CSATRVRTDERADTRYF.

The chain links TRBV11-2 to TRBJ2-4; no firm D call. The CDR3 loop spans 14 amino acids. The V gene lost 2 bases and the J gene lost 3 bases, with 8 bases spanning the gap. Per germline, CDR1 SGHAT and CDR2 FQNNGV. The CDR3: CASSLRSGKNIQYF. CDR3 coding DNA: TGTGCCAGCAGCTTACGTTCGGGCAAAAACATTCAGTACTTC.

The chain couples TRBV7-9 to TRBJ2-3; 8 bases fit TRBD2. The V and J ends lost 5 bases and 5 bases, in that order; junction bases with no gene match: 9. Germline CDR1 SEHNR, CDR2 FQNEAQ (reference sequence). The CDR3 spans 15 residues. CDR3 residues: CASSPLGGVQDTQYF. Here the CDR3 DNA reads TGTGCCAGCAGCCCACTCGGGGGGGTCCAAGATACGCAGTATTTT.

The chain recombines TRBV6-5 with TRBJ2-1; 7 nucleotides match TRBD2. Trimming cost V 6 bases and J 6 bases; bases outside gene matches: 8. Germline assignment: CDR1 MNHEY and CDR2 SVGAGI. The CDR3 has 14 amino acids. The CDR3 here is CASRTGGSPNEQFF. In DNA form, the CDR3 reads TGTGCCAGCAGAACCGGGGGGTCCCCCAATGAGCAGTTCTTC.

In its sample, this clonotype was seen many times. V and J are TRBV20-1 and TRBJ2-7, with D maybe TRBD1 (5 bases). This CDR3 has 14 residues. Trimming left V 0 bases short and J 7 bases short, with 16 bases between. Germline assignment: CDR1 DFQATT and CDR2 SNEGSKA (reference sequence). This chain's CDR3 is CSARDALGPGEQYF. The CDR3 coding sequence is TGCAGTGCTAGAGACGCCCTTGGACCAGGGGAGCAGTACTTC.

This clonotype was seen a few times. J is TRBJ2-3 and V is TRBV7-3; TRBD2 matches at 9 bases. CDR3 size: 16 residues. Germline V lookup: CDR1 SGHTA, CDR2 FQGTGA. V was clipped by 1 base and J by 5 bases; unmatched bases: 7. The CDR3 protein is CASSLMASGAGDTQYF. The CDR3 DNA reads TGTGCCAGCAGCTTAATGGCTAGCGGGGCCGGAGATACGCAGTATTTT.

This clonotype was detected a few times. This chain connects TRBV7-9 to TRBJ1-6, with D hard to call. Trimming took off 7 bases at V and 7 bases at J, with 11 bases between the two ends. Germline V gene lookup returns CDR1 SEHNR and CDR2 FQNEAQ (reference sequence). This CDR3 is 13 amino acids long. CDR3: CASNSPGNSPLHF. The DNA of the CDR3 is TGTGCCAGCAACTCCCCGGGAAATTCACCCCTCCACTTT.

The gene calls are TRBV11-2 and TRBJ2-5, with D perhaps being TRBD1 or TRBD2 (5 bases each). CDR1 SGHAT and CDR2 FQNNGV come from the germline V gene. The CDR3 length is 14 residues. Trimming cost V 4 bases and J 7 bases, with 16 bases left between them. The CDR3 spells CASSSGTLPATQYF. In nucleotides, the CDR3 is TGTGCCAGCAGCTCGGGGACCCTCCCGGCGACCCAGTACTTC.

The gene calls are TRBV29-1 and TRBJ2-3; a weak D match, TRBD2 (7 bases). Germline assignment: CDR1 SQVTM and CDR2 ANQGSEA. Trimming shortened V by 4 bases and J by 1 base, and 15 bases separated the two germline ends. The CDR3 is made up of 15 amino acids. The DNA for the CDR3 is TGCAGCGTTGGGGGGGGGGGACACCGCACAGATACGCAGTATTTT. The encoded protein is CSVGGGGHRTDTQYF.

V is TRBV5-5 and J is TRBJ2-7; D unclear. This CDR3 has 13 amino acids. The germline gives CDR1 SGHKS, CDR2 YYEKEE (reference sequence). V shed 0 bases and J shed 4 bases, with 8 bases lying between them. CDR3 nucleotide sequence: TGTGCCAGCAGCTTGGGATTGGGGTACGAGCAGTACGTC. This codes for CASSLGLGYEQYV.